This TCR beta chain was sequenced in a study of blood T cell repertoires in COVID-19. For the study at large: The origin of the acute and convalescent COVID-19 samples was the United States, Italy and Spain. The analysed material was cDNA or gDNA that came from T cells, B-cell-depleted T cells, or PBMCs.

Original methodology: Estimation of nucleated cell counts relied on the amplification of reference gene primers. TCRdb's table, derived via immunoSEQ multiplex PCR, lists solely in-frame clones and lacks some. V and J calls and clone size are those listed in that table; D and trimming were worked out from the DNA. The sample records approximately 180,000 clones, approximately 79% being singletons. From germline, CDR1 is MNHEY and CDR2 SVGEGT. The CDR3 extends over 15 amino acids. V lost 6 bases, J lost 2 bases, and 17 bases lay in between. Source material: peripheral blood. This sequence joins TRBV6-2 or TRBV6-3 and TRBJ2-7; a possible D gene is TRBD2 (5 bases). This TCR came from a woman aged 70-85 years with acute or convalescent COVID-19. As DNA, the CDR3 is TGTGCCAGCAGCTTGGGAGTGGCGGTACCCTACGAGCAGTACTTC. Residues: CASSLGVAVPYEQYF.